This T cell receptor (beta chain) was recovered during a study of CD8+CD57+ T cells in acquired aplastic anemia. Study at large: The DNA of sorted CD4+ and CD8+ cells averaged around 3 ug. Reads per healthy sample averaged roughly 10 million (CD4+) and under 13 million (CD8+). Study-level findings and limits: The study found no significant CD8+ Simpson's diversity difference between patients and controls. The number of CD8+ CDR3 sequences shared by patients and controls was roughly 31.

Concerning this clonotype: Its antigen is undetermined.

Genomic DNA was employed as the template in profiling TCR beta VDJ and CDR3. TCRdb itself ran the reads through MiXCR, one entry per CDR3 protein. The table lists approximately 380,000 distinct CDR3 sequences, just under 70% of them singletons. Germline V gene lookup returns CDR1 SGHTA and CDR2 FQGNSA. The CDR3 is made up of 12 amino acids. V was clipped by 3 bases and J by 5 bases, with 8 bases between them. Material for sequencing was sorted CD4+, CD8+, or CD8+CD57+ T cells (not recorded which) from PBMCs. V gene TRBV7-2 combines with J gene TRBJ2-7; D gene unclear. The clonotype was recovered from a human donor in good health, serving as a control. CDR3 sequence: CASSLSLDEQYF. The CDR3 DNA follows: TGTGCCAGCAGCTTGTCCCTTGACGAGCAGTACTTC. The complete variable domain, with remaining parts taken from reference TRBV7-2 and TRBJ2-7, reads GAGVSQSPSNKVTEKGKDVELRCDPISGHTALYWYRQSLGQGLEFLIYFQGNSAPDKSGLPSDRFSAERTGGSVSTLTIQRTQQEDSAVYLCASSLSLDEQYFGPGTRLTVT.